The rows below give T cell receptor beta chains drawn from one sample of a study of OX40 agonist ivuxolimab in advanced cancers. Clones were read by immunoSEQ multiplex PCR, and TCRdb kept only the in-frame ones, dropping some. In the table there are 90,000 to 100,000 clones, 75% to 90% of which are singletons. The sequenced sample was CD4+ or CD8+ T cells sorted from blood, obtained in a trial of the OX40 agonist ivuxolimab. The receptors were sampled from an adult with an advanced solid tumor such as melanoma, head and neck, liver or kidney cancer. CDR3s include the opening cysteine and the closing phenylalanine or tryptophan. Each record gives: CDR3 protein, CDR3 DNA, J gene, D gene, V gene, clone size. The D gene is left open where the match is weak. Clone size is shown for a subset of rows, as once, few, many or a class of expanded clone.

CASSPPGTAGSHNEQFF TGTGCCAGCTCACCACCCGGGACCGCGGGCTCCCACAATGAGCAGTTCTTC TRBJ2-1 NA TRBV18 NA
CASSLAGSMGTQYF TGTGCCAGCAGCTTAGCCGGTTCTATGGGGACCCAGTACTTC TRBJ2-5 NA TRBV7-9 NA
CASSFTGARDTGELFF TGCGCCAGCAGCTTTACGGGAGCCCGGGACACCGGGGAGCTGTTTTTT TRBJ2-2 NA TRBV5-1 NA
CAISEAGGEQFF TGTGCCATCAGTGAAGCGGGGGGTGAGCAGTTCTTC TRBJ2-1 TRBD2 TRBV10-3 once
CASSWDGYEQYF TGTGCCAGTAGCTGGGACGGCTACGAGCAGTACTTC TRBJ2-7 NA TRBV19 NA
CASMDGSSYNEQFF TGTGCCAGCATGGACGGGAGCTCCTACAATGAGCAGTTCTTC TRBJ2-1 NA TRBV14 NA
CASSFGPDSYEQYF TGTGCCAGCAGCTTCGGGCCTGACTCCTACGAGCAGTACTTC TRBJ2-7 NA TRBV7-8 once
CASSFSGSTGELFF TGTGCCAGCAGCTTTAGCGGGAGTACCGGGGAGCTGTTTTTT TRBJ2-2 TRBD2 TRBV11-2 NA
CSSRTDGTDTQYF TGCAGCTCACGGACAGATGGCACAGATACGCAGTATTTT TRBJ2-3 NA TRBV29-1 NA
CASSRAAGELFF TGTGCCAGCAGCCGCGCCGCCGGGGAGCTGTTTTTT TRBJ2-2 NA TRBV7-9 NA
CASSPPSESVYGYTF TGTGCCAGCTCACCACCGTCAGAATCAGTCTATGGCTACACCTTC TRBJ1-2 NA TRBV18 NA
CASSEAGAVSYEQYF TGTGCCAGCAGTGAAGCGGGGGCGGTCTCCTACGAGCAGTACTTC TRBJ2-7 NA TRBV6-1 NA
CASSSGLAGIFGELFF TGTGCCAGCAGCTCCGGACTAGCGGGAATCTTCGGGGAGCTGTTTTTT TRBJ2-2 TRBD2 TRBV7-9 NA
CASRASGYSYNEQFF TGTGCCAGCAGGGCTAGCGGCTACTCCTACAATGAGCAGTTCTTC TRBJ2-1 TRBD2 TRBV7-2 NA
CASETGGINEQFF TGTGCCAGCGAGACAGGGGGCATAAATGAGCAGTTCTTC TRBJ2-1 TRBD1 TRBV7-2 once
CASSWQGTGGELFF TGCGCCAGCAGCTGGCAGGGGACCGGCGGGGAGCTGTTTTTT TRBJ2-2 NA TRBV5-1 NA
CASSADRGSGELFF TGTGCCAGCAGCGCGGACAGGGGGTCCGGGGAGCTGTTTTTT TRBJ2-2 TRBD1 TRBV5-8 NA
CASSPSSPSGFFYNEQFF TGTGCCAGCAGCCCCTCGTCCCCTAGCGGATTTTTCTACAATGAGCAGTTCTTC TRBJ2-1 TRBD2 TRBV5-6 few
CASRRPGQETDTQYF TGTGCCAGCCGGCGTCCGGGACAGGAGACAGATACGCAGTATTTT TRBJ2-3 TRBD1 TRBV27 NA
CASSVSGRAFDEQFF TGTGCCAGCAGCGTAAGCGGGAGGGCCTTCGATGAGCAGTTCTTC TRBJ2-1 TRBD2 TRBV9 NA
CASSFTTGGNEKLFF TGTGCCAGCAGCTTCACGACTGGTGGTAATGAAAAACTGTTTTTT TRBJ1-4 NA TRBV7-9 NA
CASGSPKGLYNEQFF TGTGCCAGCGGGTCCCCGAAGGGGTTATACAATGAGCAGTTCTTC TRBJ2-1 NA TRBV6-5 NA
CASSARTALTGELFF TGTGCCAGCAGCGCCCGGACAGCCCTGACCGGGGAGCTGTTTTTT TRBJ2-2 NA TRBV7-9 few
CASSLGGTTNTGELFF TGTGCCAGCAGCTTGGGGGGGACTACGAACACCGGGGAGCTGTTTTTT TRBJ2-2 TRBD2 TRBV11-3 NA
CASSPPPGANTEAFF TGTGCCAGCTCACCACCCCCGGGGGCGAACACTGAAGCTTTCTTT TRBJ1-1 NA TRBV18 few
CASRGGGSTGELFF TGTGCCAGCAGAGGCGGGGGGAGCACCGGGGAGCTGTTTTTT TRBJ2-2 TRBD2 TRBV27 NA
CSVEKLAGVPNSYEQYF TGCAGCGTTGAAAAACTAGCGGGAGTCCCCAACTCCTACGAGCAGTACTTC TRBJ2-7 TRBD2 TRBV29-1 NA